Each of the 20 T cell receptor beta chains below was sequenced from the same sample in a study of cytomegalovirus exposure and HLA in healthy donors. Data came from immunoSEQ multiplex PCR; TCRdb stores just in-frame clones and leaves some out. The sample yields 200,000 or so clones, about 91% seen once. Sequencing input: PBMCs. The receptors derive from a woman aged 18-29 years in good health and CMV-seronegative.

This clone occurred once. The rearrangement joins TRBV12-1 to TRBJ2-1; the table's D call, TRBD1, was not checked against the DNA. TRBV12-1 is a pseudogene locus. The CDR3 length is 15 residues. The CDR3 nucleotides read TGTGCCAGCAGCCCCACAGGGGGAGGCAACTATGAGCAGTTCTTC. Encoded protein: CASSPTGGGNYEQFF.

The chain carries TRBV7-9 and TRBJ2-7; the match to TRBD1 covers 7 bases. Germline V lookup: CDR1 SEHNR, CDR2 FQNEAQ (reference sequence). J was trimmed by 3 bases and V by 6 bases; bases with no gene match: 5. The CDR3 is 13 amino acids. CDR3: CASRMGQYYEQYF. The CDR3 coding sequence is TGTGCCAGCAGGATGGGACAGTACTACGAGCAGTACTTC.

V usage is TRBV5-1 and J usage is TRBJ2-7; TRBD1 matches at 11 bases. The CDR3 is 14 residues long. From germline, CDR1 is SGHRS and CDR2 YFSETQ. Trimming cost V 1 base and J 6 bases; bases outside gene matches: 3. The CDR3 region is CASSLRTGGGEQYF. The CDR3 nucleotides are TGCGCCAGCAGCTTGCGGACAGGGGGCGGCGAGCAGTACTTC.

The chain employs TRBV6-6 and TRBJ1-5; possible D gene TRBD1, 6 bases. The germline gives CDR1 MNHNY, CDR2 SVGAGI (reference sequence). This CDR3 is built from 16 residues. Trimming shortened V by 6 bases and J by 0 bases, and 15 bases separated the two germline ends. The CDR3 sequence is CASSPGQFNSNQPQHF. The CDR3 bases are TGTGCCAGCAGCCCAGGACAGTTCAATAGCAATCAGCCCCAGCATTTT.

The CDR3: CASSFRRAGELFF. DNA for the CDR3: TGTGCCAGCAGTTTCAGGCGGGCGGGGGAGCTGTTTTTT. The chain joins TRBV28 to TRBJ2-2; tentatively, D is TRBD2 (5 bases). V lost 3 bases to trimming and J lost 8 bases, with 10 bases between them. CDR1 is MDHEN, CDR2 SYDVKM, per germline. This CDR3 comprises 13 residues.

The chain uses TRBV2 and TRBJ2-1; D is possibly TRBD1 (5 bases). The V gene lost 6 bases and the J gene lost 9 bases, with 21 bases spanning the gap. The CDR3 runs 15 residues. From germline, CDR1 is SNHLY and CDR2 FYNNEI. The CDR3: CASRARVFGRGEQFF. The CDR3 region has the DNA TGTGCCAGCAGGGCCCGGGTCTTCGGAAGGGGTGAGCAGTTCTTC.

CDR3 in DNA: TGTGCCAGCGCGAGGACAGTTGGAACAGATACGCAGTATTTT. Protein sequence: CASARTVGTDTQYF. This rearrangement joins TRBV2 to TRBJ2-3; a weak D match, TRBD1 (6 bases). Per the germline V gene, CDR1 is SNHLY and CDR2 is FYNNEI. The germline V and J ends were trimmed by 8 bases and 3 bases, with 15 bases remaining between them. The CDR3 runs 14 residues.

The chain carries TRBV28 and TRBJ1-2, with 8 bases that match TRBD1. The J segment lost 4 bases and the V segment lost 4 bases, leaving 8 bases of the junction unmatched. The CDR3 runs to 15 residues. Germline CDR1 and CDR2: MDHEN and SYDVKM. The CDR3 loop is CASSWTGRSGYGYTF. CDR3 nucleotide sequence: TGTGCCAGCAGTTGGACAGGGAGGTCGGGCTATGGCTACACCTTC.

The chain employs TRBV5-1 and TRBJ2-7; D unclear. V lost 2 bases and J 4 bases, leaving 10 bases between the germline ends. The CDR3 totals 13 residues. Germline values: CDR1 SGHRS, CDR2 YFSETQ. DNA for the CDR3: TGCGCCAGCAGCTTAGAATCCCAGTACGAGCAGTACTTC. This gives the protein CASSLESQYEQYF.

Notes on this clone: This CDR3 is also generated by other DNA sequences in the sample. This sequence joins TRBV5-1 and TRBJ2-1; no reliable D call. This CDR3 contains 11 residues. Trimming pared 2 bases from V and 7 bases from J, leaving 4 bases between. Germline V gene sequence: CDR1 SGHRS, CDR2 YFSETQ. In DNA, the CDR3 is TGCGCCAGCAGCTTCAGTAATGAGCAGTTCTTC. This codes for CASSFSNEQFF.

CDR3 nucleotide sequence: TGTGCCAGCAGCGCGGACAGGGCTGCGACTGAAGCTTTCTTT. Its protein is CASSADRAATEAFF. The V gene is TRBV5-4, the J gene TRBJ1-1, with 8 bases identical to TRBD1. Germline V lookup: CDR1 SGHNT, CDR2 YYREEE (reference sequence). The CDR3 loop spans 14 amino acids. The V segment lost 4 bases and the J segment 5 bases; nucleotides outside the gene matches: 7. The variable domain in full, completed from reference TRBV5-4 and TRBJ1-1, reads ETGVTQSPTHLIKTRGQQVTLRCSSQSGHNTVSWYQQALGQGPQFIFQYYREEENGRGNFPPRFSGLQFPNYSSELNVNALELDDSALYLCASSADRAATEAFFGQGTRLTVV.

V gene TRBV9 combines with J gene TRBJ1-4, with D hard to call. Germline V gene sequence: CDR1 SGDLS, CDR2 YYNGEE. Trimming took off 0 bases at V and 6 bases at J, with 9 bases between the two ends. The CDR3 covers 14 residues. As DNA, the CDR3 is TGTGCCAGCAGCGTAGAAGCAATGGATGAAAAACTGTTTTTT. This codes for CASSVEAMDEKLFF.

The V call is TRBV19, the J call TRBJ1-1; no clear D. Trimming pared 6 bases from V and 5 bases from J, leaving 13 bases between. The CDR3 is 13 residues long. Germline-derived CDR1 and CDR2 are LNHDA and SQIVND (reference sequence). This CDR3 reads CASSHTRSTEAFF. The CDR3, as DNA: TGTGCCAGTAGCCACACTCGGAGTACTGAAGCTTTCTTT. Looking up the rest from reference TRBV19 and TRBJ1-1 gives the full variable domain: DGGITQSPKYLFRKEGQNVTLSCEQNLNHDAMYWYRQDPGQGLRLIYYSQIVNDFQKGDIAEGYSVSREKKESFPLTVTSAQKNPTAFYLCASSHTRSTEAFFGQGTRLTVV.

DNA of the CDR3: TGCGCCAGCAGCCAGATCGAGGGTAATTACAATGAGCAGTTCTTC. The encoded protein is CASSQIEGNYNEQFF. V gene TRBV4-1 combines with J gene TRBJ2-1, with D tentatively TRBD2 (5 bases). Trimming shortened V by 3 bases and J by 4 bases, and 13 bases separated the two germline ends. The germline V gene has CDR1 MGHRA and CDR2 YSYEKL. This CDR3 region has 15 residues.

This chain joins TRBV18 and TRBJ1-2; 8 nucleotides agree with TRBD1. The V segment lost 3 bases and the J segment 4 bases; nucleotides outside the gene matches: 4. The CDR3 is made up of 14 amino acids. From germline, CDR1 is KGHSH and CDR2 LQKENI. For the CDR3, the DNA is TGTGCCAGCTCACCGCTGGGACAGGCCTATGGCTACACCTTC. Translation: CASSPLGQAYGYTF. Drawing the rest from reference TRBV18 and TRBJ1-2, the complete variable domain is NAGVMQNPRHLVRRRGQEARLRCSPMKGHSHVYWYRQLPEEGLKFMVYLQKENIIDESGMPKERFSAEFPKEGPSILRIQQVVRGDSAAYFCASSPLGQAYGYTFGSGTRLTVV.

This chain joins TRBV9 and TRBJ2-3, with 8 bases identical to TRBD1. Unmatched junction bases numbered 5, after V lost 2 bases and J lost 3 bases. CDR1 SGDLS and CDR2 YYNGEE come from the germline V gene. CDR3 length: 15 residues. CDR3 residues: CASSVRDRSTDTQYF. The CDR3 DNA follows: TGTGCCAGCAGCGTGCGGGACAGGTCGACAGATACGCAGTATTTT. Complete variable domain (other parts from reference TRBV9 and TRBJ2-3): DSGVTQTPKHLITATGQRVTLRCSPRSGDLSVYWYQQSLDQGLQFLIQYYNGEERAKGNILERFSAQQFPDLHSELNLSSLELGDSALYFCASSVRDRSTDTQYFGPGTRLTVL.

This sequence joins TRBV27 and TRBJ1-5; no reliable D call. Germline values: CDR1 MNHEY, CDR2 SMNVEV (reference sequence). This CDR3 is 15 amino acids long. Trimming took off 0 bases at V and 2 bases at J, with 8 bases between the two ends. The CDR3 spells CASSLSLGGNQPQHF. CDR3 in DNA: TGTGCCAGCAGTTTATCTTTAGGAGGCAATCAGCCCCAGCATTTT.

This clone was seen just once. The chain is built from TRBV6-5 and TRBJ1-2, with D hard to call. Trimming pared 4 bases from V and 7 bases from J, leaving 13 bases between. The germline gives CDR1 MNHEY, CDR2 SVGAGI. This CDR3 is built from 13 residues. The CDR3 DNA sequence: TGTGCCAGCAGTTCCCCCCGGCGGGTTGGCTACACCTTC. This sequence encodes CASSSPRRVGYTF.

The chain links TRBV7-3 to TRBJ2-1; D is possibly TRBD1 (5 bases). CDR3 length: 16 amino acids. CDR1 is SGHTA, CDR2 FQGTGA, per germline. With 4 bases removed from V and 2 bases from J, the gap between germline ends came to 15 bases. As DNA, the CDR3 is TGTGCCAGCAGCTCCATGGCGACAGTTGCCTACAATGAGCAGTTCTTC. Residues: CASSSMATVAYNEQFF.

The V gene is TRBV27, the J gene TRBJ2-3; 12 bases match TRBD2. CDR3 length: 18 amino acids. J gave up 1 base and V 3 bases, and 8 bases lay outside the gene matches. CDR1 MNHEY and CDR2 SMNVEV come from the germline V gene (reference sequence). The CDR3: CASSFRTSGEGGTDTQYF. DNA for the CDR3: TGTGCCAGCAGTTTCCGGACTAGCGGGGAGGGGGGCACAGATACGCAGTATTTT.